A single sample is the source of the 22 T cell receptor beta chains below, sequenced in a study of blood T cell repertoires in COVID-19. TCRdb's copy holds only in-frame clones and misses some; the assay was immunoSEQ multiplex PCR. The sample holds 62,000 or so clones, more than 60% seen once. Sequenced sample: peripheral blood. The receptor set was obtained from a human donor in a cohort sampled during active COVID-19.

A single count supports this clone. CDR3 sequence (DNA): TGTGCCAGCAGTAGACAGGGCATCGATGGCTACACCTTC. Protein: CASSRQGIDGYTF. This sequence joins TRBV6-5 and TRBJ1-2; 7 bases match TRBD1. V shed 5 bases and J 6 bases; nucleotides not matched to a gene: 6. From germline, CDR1 is MNHEY and CDR2 SVGAGI. The CDR3 loop spans 13 amino acids.

The V gene is TRBV2, the J gene TRBJ2-3; 7 bases agree with TRBD1. CDR1 is SNHLY and CDR2 is FYNNEI in the germline V gene. After removal of 7 bases from V and 3 bases from J, the junction contained 13 bases not matched to a gene. This CDR3 has 16 amino acids. As DNA, the CDR3 is TGTGCCAGCAAGACAGGGTCAGGGATGAGGACAGATACGCAGTATTTT. Translation gives CASKTGSGMRTDTQYF.

This chain's CDR3 is CASSKDGDRVDTGELFF. CDR3 bases: TGTGCCAGCAGCAAAGACGGGGACAGGGTCGACACCGGGGAGCTGTTTTTT. V is TRBV21-1 and J is TRBJ2-2; TRBD1 is the table's D call and was not checked against the DNA. TRBV21-1 is assigned pseudogene status. The length of the CDR3 is 17 residues.

The chain couples TRBV6-5 to TRBJ2-2; the D gene is possibly TRBD1 (5 bases). This CDR3 is built from 13 residues. Germline V gene sequence: CDR1 MNHEY, CDR2 SVGAGI. V dropped 6 bases and J dropped 1 base, with 6 bases sitting between them. CDR3 bases: TGTGCCAGCAGAGACAGGAACACCGGGGAGCTGTTTTTT. Translated, it gives CASRDRNTGELFF.

The chain links TRBV11-1 to TRBJ1-1, with 8 bases lining up with TRBD1. Germline CDR1 and CDR2: SGHAT and FQDESV (reference sequence). V trimming: 5 bases; J trimming: 3 bases; junction bases outside the gene matches: 11. The CDR3 sequence is 16 residues long. The CDR3 loop is CASSSRTGSVDTEAFF. The CDR3 DNA sequence: TGTGCCAGCAGCAGTCGGACAGGGTCTGTGGACACTGAAGCTTTCTTT.

The genes are TRBV2 and TRBJ1-5; D is perhaps TRBD1 (5 bases). V was pared by 4 bases and J by 6 bases, with 16 bases between. CDR1 and CDR2 from the germline V gene are SNHLY and FYNNEI. The CDR3 loop spans 15 amino acids. As DNA, the CDR3 is TGTGCCAGCAGTGTGTATGCGGGGGGTGGTCAGCCCCAGCATTTT. Amino acid sequence: CASSVYAGGGQPQHF.

CDR3 sequence reads: CASSSLAGLGELFF. CDR3 sequence (DNA): TGTGCCAGCAGTTCACTAGCGGGGCTCGGGGAGCTGTTTTTT. The chain recombines TRBV2 with TRBJ2-2, with TRBD2 matching 10 bases. The CDR3 has 14 residues. Germline lookup yields CDR1 SNHLY and CDR2 FYNNEI. V shed 5 bases, J shed 7 bases, and the junction held 4 bases outside the gene matches.

The chain has TRBV5-1 and TRBJ2-3; 9 positions match TRBD1. The CDR3 spans 15 residues. In germline, CDR1 is SGHRS, CDR2 YFSETQ. Trimming at V came to 0 bases and at J to 5 bases, leaving 4 bases not matched to a gene. The chain's CDR3 is CASSLDRGRVDTQYF. CDR3 nucleotides: TGCGCCAGCAGCTTGGACAGGGGGCGGGTAGATACGCAGTATTTT.

This clone was found a few times. V and J are TRBV9 and TRBJ2-1; the match to TRBD2 covers 8 bases. V shed 2 bases and J 1 base; nucleotides not matched to a gene: 2. Germline CDR1 reads SGDLS; CDR2 reads YYNGEE. The CDR3 contains 15 residues. CDR3 amino acids: CASSVGGASYNEQFF. The DNA for the CDR3 is TGTGCCAGCAGCGTCGGGGGGGCTTCCTACAATGAGCAGTTCTTC.

The chain employs TRBV7-2 and TRBJ1-6; D gene ambiguous. This CDR3 comprises 14 residues. The V end lost 3 bases, the J end lost 4 bases, and 7 bases lay between the germline ends. CDR1 is SGHTA, CDR2 FQGNSA, per germline. The CDR3: CASSFSQYNSPLHF. DNA of the CDR3: TGTGCCAGCAGCTTTTCGCAGTATAATTCACCCCTCCACTTT.

This sequence joins TRBV6-5 and TRBJ2-3; TRBD2 matches 9 bases. There are 15 residues in the CDR3. From germline, CDR1 is MNHEY and CDR2 SVGAGI. V dropped 6 bases and J dropped 2; count of bases not matched to a gene: 6. Written as DNA, the CDR3 is TGTGCCAGCAGAATAGCGGGGGCTCACACAGATACGCAGTATTTT. Residues: CASRIAGAHTDTQYF.

The rearrangement joins TRBV9 to TRBJ2-1; 10 bases are shared with TRBD2. The CDR3 sequence is 17 residues long. Per germline, CDR1 SGDLS and CDR2 YYNGEE. V lost 0 bases and J lost 8; bases outside the gene matches: 11. CDR3 nucleotide sequence: TGTGCCAGCAGCGTAGCTCCTCATAGCGGGGGGCGGGATGAGCAGTTCTTC. It specifies CASSVAPHSGGRDEQFF.

The chain employs TRBV7-7 and TRBJ2-1, with TRBD2 identical over 9 bases. V shed 5 bases and J 4 bases; nucleotides not matched to a gene: 9. Germline V gene lookup returns CDR1 SSHAT and CDR2 FNYEAQ (reference sequence). This CDR3 is built from 16 residues. The CDR3 DNA is TGTGCCAGCAGCCCCAATAGCGGGGGTGGTTACAATGAGCAGTTCTTC. It specifies CASSPNSGGGYNEQFF.

This clone was counted once. The rearrangement uses TRBV6-5 and TRBJ1-2, with TRBD1 as a possible D gene (5 bases). The germline V gene has CDR1 MNHEY and CDR2 SVGAGI. The length of the CDR3 is 15 residues. Trimming removed 7 bases at V and 2 bases at J, with 17 bases between. For the CDR3, the DNA is TGTGCCAGCACACAAAGTATGGGGCAGAACTATGGCTACACCTTC. Protein: CASTQSMGQNYGYTF.

The V gene is TRBV7-2, the J gene TRBJ2-1; 8 bases fit TRBD2. J lost 4 bases, V lost 0 bases, and 5 bases had no gene match. The CDR3 is made up of 16 amino acids. Germline-derived CDR1 and CDR2 are SGHTA and FQGNSA. This CDR3 reads CASSLAVGGAYNEQFF. The CDR3 nucleotides read TGTGCCAGCAGCTTAGCTGTCGGGGGGGCGTACAATGAGCAGTTCTTC. Full variable domain (outside the CDR3, taken from reference TRBV7-2 and TRBJ2-1): GAGVSQSPSNKVTEKGKDVELRCDPISGHTALYWYRQSLGQGLEFLIYFQGNSAPDKSGLPSDRFSAERTGGSVSTLTIQRTQQEDSAVYLCASSLAVGGAYNEQFFGPGTRLTVL.

V and J are TRBV6-2 or TRBV6-3 and TRBJ2-5, with D perhaps matching TRBD1 (6 bases). The CDR3 length is 14 residues. Germline V gene lookup returns CDR1 MNHEY and CDR2 SVGEGT. The V and J ends lost 2 bases and 7 bases respectively, with 14 bases between them. CDR3 nucleotides: TGTGCCAGCAGTTACACGGACAGAGAGTCGACCCAGTACTTC. Encoded protein: CASSYTDRESTQYF.

The CDR3 DNA reads as TGTGCCAGCAGTTACCTCCGTTACAATGAGCAGTTCTTC. Protein product: CASSYLRYNEQFF. The J gene is TRBJ2-1, the V gene TRBV6-2 or TRBV6-3; D uncertain. Germline V gene sequence: CDR1 MNHEY, CDR2 SVGEGT. This CDR3 contains 13 residues. V lost 2 bases, J lost 4 bases, and 6 bases lay in between.

This clone was observed once. V gene TRBV7-6 combines with J gene TRBJ2-2; TRBD2 aligns across 12 bases. Unmatched junction bases numbered 9, after V lost 1 base and J lost 6 bases. Looked up from germline, CDR1 is SGHVS and CDR2 is FNYEAQ. The CDR3 is 18 residues long. The CDR3 coding sequence is TGTGCCAGCAGCTTAGAAAGACTAGCGGGGGTCGGGTCCGGGGAGCTGTTTTTT. It specifies CASSLERLAGVGSGELFF. The full variable domain, rest sourced from reference TRBV7-6 and TRBJ2-2, is GAGVSQSPRYKVTKRGQDVALRCDPISGHVSLYWYRQALGQGPEFLTYFNYEAQQDKSGLPNDRFSAERPEGSISTLTIQRTEQRDSAMYRCASSLERLAGVGSGELFFGEGSRLTVL.

The J gene is TRBJ2-7, the V gene TRBV3-1 (or the pseudogene TRBV3-2); 9 bases align to TRBD1. J was trimmed by 5 bases and V by 5 bases; bases with no gene match: 10. CDR1 is LGHDT and CDR2 is YNNKEL in the germline V gene (reference sequence). This CDR3 comprises 15 residues. CDR3 nucleotides: TGTGCCAGCAGCGAAGGGGACAGGGTCCACGACGAGCAGTACTTC. As protein: CASSEGDRVHDEQYF.

This clone was found a few times. This chain connects TRBV3-1 (or the pseudogene TRBV3-2) to TRBJ2-1; tentative D call: TRBD2 (6 bases). The CDR3 covers 16 residues. Trimming took off 0 bases at V and 7 bases at J, with 16 bases between the two ends. The V gene's germline CDR1 is LGHDT and CDR2 YNNKEL (reference sequence). CDR3 DNA: TGTGCCAGCAGCCAAGAGGGCGGGAAGAGGCCAAATGAGCAGTTCTTC. Translating it yields CASSQEGGKRPNEQFF.

This clone was picked up one time. The identical CDR3 is also encoded by other nucleotide sequences in the sample. The chain uses TRBV6-1 and TRBJ1-2; D remains ambiguous. Looked up from germline, CDR1 is MNHNS and CDR2 is SASEGT. The CDR3 consists of 12 residues. V lost 2 bases and J lost 3, with 4 bases in between. The CDR3 here is CASSERYYGYTF. For the CDR3, the DNA is TGTGCCAGCAGTGAACGGTACTATGGCTACACCTTC.

CDR3 loop: CASSDTGERDTQYF. The CDR3 DNA reads as TGTGCCAGCAGCGACACAGGGGAGCGGGATACGCAGTATTTT. This chain links TRBV9 with TRBJ2-3; 7 bases match TRBD1. There are 14 residues in the CDR3. Looked up from germline, CDR1 is SGDLS and CDR2 is YYNGEE. With V trimmed by 3 bases and J by 6 bases, 7 bases remained unmatched.